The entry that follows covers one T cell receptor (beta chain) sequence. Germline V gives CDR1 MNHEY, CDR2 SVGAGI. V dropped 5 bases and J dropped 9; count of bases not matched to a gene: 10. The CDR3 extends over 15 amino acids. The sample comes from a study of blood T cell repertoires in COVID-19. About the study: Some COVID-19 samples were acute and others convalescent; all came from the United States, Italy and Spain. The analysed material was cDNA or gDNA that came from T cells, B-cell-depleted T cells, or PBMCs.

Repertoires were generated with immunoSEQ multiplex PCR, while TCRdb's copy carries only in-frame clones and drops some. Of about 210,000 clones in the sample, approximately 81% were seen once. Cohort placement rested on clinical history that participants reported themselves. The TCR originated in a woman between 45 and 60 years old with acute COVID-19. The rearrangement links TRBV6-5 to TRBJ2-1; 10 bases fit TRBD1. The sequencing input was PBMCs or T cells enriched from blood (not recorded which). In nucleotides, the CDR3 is TGTGCCAGCAGTATCGACAGGGGGCGGTCTGGTGAGCAGTTCTTC. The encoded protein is CASSIDRGRSGEQFF.